In its sample, the clone carrying this T cell receptor (beta chain) was seen a few times. This entry belongs to a study of T-cell reconstitution after alpha-beta-depleted transplantation in children. The authors prepared the TCRbeta library with unique molecular identifiers. One entry per CDR3 protein, called by TCRdb with MiXCR from the PCR reads. The sample has about 610,000 distinct CDR3 sequences; roughly 10% are singletons. Per germline, CDR1 SGHTA and CDR2 FQGNSA. The CDR3 length is 16 residues. With 5 bases removed from V and 4 bases from J, the gap between germline ends came to 18 bases. The receptor's source is a human donor who donated a stem cell graft to a child with acute myeloid leukemia. The gene calls are TRBV7-2 and TRBJ1-5; a weak D match, TRBD1 (6 bases). The source was PBMCs from the stem cell graft donor, collected from the stem cell graft. The CDR3 nucleotides read TGTGCCAGCAGCCCTTGGGGAGGGGGAACTAATCAGCCCCAGCATTTT. Amino acid sequence: CASSPWGGGTNQPQHF.